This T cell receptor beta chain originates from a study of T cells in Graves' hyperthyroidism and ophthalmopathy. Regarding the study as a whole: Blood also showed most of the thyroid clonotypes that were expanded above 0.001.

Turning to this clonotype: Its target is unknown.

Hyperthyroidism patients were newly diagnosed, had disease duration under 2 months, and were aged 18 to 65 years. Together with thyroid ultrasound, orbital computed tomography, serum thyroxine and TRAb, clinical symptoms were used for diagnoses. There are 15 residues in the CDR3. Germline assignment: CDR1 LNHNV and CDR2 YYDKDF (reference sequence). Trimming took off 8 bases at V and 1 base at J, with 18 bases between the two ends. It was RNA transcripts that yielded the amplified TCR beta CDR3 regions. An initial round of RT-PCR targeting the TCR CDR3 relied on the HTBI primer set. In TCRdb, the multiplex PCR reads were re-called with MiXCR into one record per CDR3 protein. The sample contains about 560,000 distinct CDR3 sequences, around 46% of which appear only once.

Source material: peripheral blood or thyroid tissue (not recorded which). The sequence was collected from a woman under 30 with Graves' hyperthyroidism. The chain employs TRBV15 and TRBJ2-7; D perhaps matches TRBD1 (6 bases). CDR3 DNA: TGTGCCACCCGGACAGCGGCTTTCGGGTCCTACGAGCAGTACTTC. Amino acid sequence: CATRTAAFGSYEQYF.